This TCR beta chain comes out of a study of blood T cell repertoires in COVID-19. Overall study: COVID-19 samples, acute and convalescent, were from the United States, Italy and Spain. Nucleic acid was either cDNA or gDNA, and it came from T cells, B-cell-depleted T cells, or PBMCs.

TCRdb's table, derived via immunoSEQ multiplex PCR, lists solely in-frame clones and lacks some. The top ten clones hold 6.5% to 9.5% of a sample with over 400,000 clones, 80% to 90% of them seen once. The CDR3 loop spans 14 amino acids. The V end lost 7 bases, the J end lost 3 bases, and 10 bases lay between the germline ends. Germline CDR1 reads MGHDK; CDR2 reads SYGVNS. Participants reported their clinical history, and cohort assignment relied on those reports. This clonotype originated in a woman aged 55-69 years who had recovered from COVID-19. The sequencing sample was made of PBMCs or T cells enriched from blood (not recorded which). The chain joins TRBV25-1 to TRBJ1-6; possibly TRBD1 for D (6 bases). DNA for the CDR3: TGTGCCAGCAATTTAGGGGGCTATAATTCACCCCTCCACTTT. This encodes CASNLGGYNSPLHF.